Each of the 13 T cell receptor beta chains below was sequenced from the same sample in a study of post-analysis software for immune sequencing data. Broader study findings: With TRBV5-6, TRBV5-1 and TRBV20-1 included, 5 or 6 TRBV segments were more frequent in patients than in controls.

Their specific antigens are unknown. The TCR beta cDNA libraries carried unique molecular identifiers. A single record per CDR3 protein comes from TCRdb applying MiXCR to the PCR reads. The table records 750,000 to 900,000 distinct CDR3 sequences, 35% to 55% of them present only once. The sequencing sample was made of blood. Receptor source: a girl aged 10-17 years with multiple sclerosis.

V is TRBV29-1 and J is TRBJ2-3; 8 bases agree with TRBD1. The germline V gene has CDR1 SQVTM and CDR2 ANQGSEA. The V segment lost 1 base and the J segment 1 base; nucleotides outside the gene matches: 7. This CDR3 has 16 residues. The CDR3 protein is CSVEAEDRVRTDTQYF. In DNA, the CDR3 is TGCAGCGTTGAAGCCGAGGACAGGGTTCGCACAGATACGCAGTATTTT.

This clonotype was found a few times. The chain links TRBV7-9 to TRBJ2-3; D ambiguous. The CDR3 runs to 16 residues. Between the trimmed V and J ends, which lost 2 bases and 0 bases, there was a span of 12 bases. The germline V gene has CDR1 SEHNR and CDR2 FQNEAQ (reference sequence). CDR3 sequence reads: CASSLFLDASTDTQYF. CDR3 DNA sequence: TGTGCCAGCAGCTTATTTTTGGACGCAAGCACAGATACGCAGTATTTT.

This chain connects TRBV5-1 to TRBJ2-3, with D hard to call. The CDR3 runs 16 residues. Trimming cost V 3 bases and J 0 bases, with 14 bases left between them. Germline V gene data show CDR1 as SGHRS and CDR2 as YFSETQ. The CDR3 coding sequence is TGCGCCAGCAGCTCTGGGCTAACTCCTAGCACAGATACGCAGTATTTT. It specifies CASSSGLTPSTDTQYF.

The chain combines TRBV7-9 with TRBJ1-2; 8 bases fit TRBD1. The germline V gene has CDR1 SEHNR and CDR2 FQNEAQ (reference sequence). The CDR3 has 13 amino acids. Trimming removed 10 bases from V and 7 bases from J; junction bases left unmatched: 11. CDR3 sequence reads: CATTPTGAGGYTF. CDR3 DNA sequence: TGTGCCACAACACCGACAGGGGCAGGTGGCTACACCTTC.

At least ten counts were recorded for this clonotype. The chain joins TRBV29-1 to TRBJ2-3; the match to TRBD2 covers 9 bases. Germline V lookup: CDR1 SQVTM, CDR2 ANQGSEA. The CDR3 consists of 14 residues. The V and J ends lost 3 bases and 5 bases, in that order; junction bases with no gene match: 6. The CDR3 reads CSVDYSGSGDTQYF. The CDR3 DNA follows: TGCAGCGTTGATTATAGCGGGAGTGGAGATACGCAGTATTTT.

V gene TRBV12-3 or TRBV12-4 combines with J gene TRBJ2-7; 8 bases are shared with TRBD2. TRBJ2-5 explains the end of the DNA better; the J call may be wrong. The CDR3 contains 14 residues. The CDR3 DNA follows: TGTGCCAGCAGTCCACTAGCGGAAGGAGAGACCCAGTACTTC. Translated, it gives CASSPLAEGETQYF.

The rearrangement uses TRBV29-1 and TRBJ2-1, with D hard to call. Germline V gene data show CDR1 as SQVTM and CDR2 as ANQGSEA. V was clipped by 4 bases and J by 10 bases, with 8 bases between them. The CDR3 spans 10 residues. The chain's CDR3 is CSVGSPEQFF. For the CDR3, the DNA is TGCAGCGTTGGGAGCCCAGAGCAGTTCTTC.

This sequence joins TRBV28 and TRBJ1-6; weak D call: TRBD1 (5 bases). V was shortened by 6 bases and J by 1 base, with 10 bases between the two germline ends. From germline, CDR1 is MDHEN and CDR2 SYDVKM. This CDR3 spans 15 amino acids. The CDR3 spells CASSPDNSYNSPLHF. CDR3 sequence (DNA): TGTGCCAGCAGCCCGGACAATTCCTATAATTCACCCCTCCACTTT.

This clonotype was counted between two and nine times. This chain uses TRBV4-1 with TRBJ2-5; possibly TRBD2 for D (6 bases). The germline gives CDR1 MGHRA, CDR2 YSYEKL. Trimming pared 4 bases from V and 2 bases from J, leaving 11 bases between. CDR3 length: 14 amino acids. The CDR3 DNA follows: TGCGCCAGCAGCCGAGAAGGGACTCAAGAGACCCAGTACTTC. Translated, it gives CASSREGTQETQYF.

The gene calls are TRBV25-1 and TRBJ2-1; the match to TRBD1 covers 7 bases. The CDR3 sequence is 14 residues long. The V and J ends lost 3 bases and 4 bases, in that order; junction bases with no gene match: 3. Germline-derived CDR1 and CDR2 are MGHDK and SYGVNS. CDR3 loop: CASSEPGQYNEQFF. CDR3 nucleotide sequence: TGTGCCAGCAGTGAGCCGGGACAGTACAATGAGCAGTTCTTC.

This chain uses TRBV5-1 with TRBJ2-7, with D hard to call. The CDR3 is 13 residues long. The germline V gene encodes CDR1 SGHRS and CDR2 YFSETQ. With 3 bases removed from V and 2 bases from J, the gap between germline ends came to 9 bases. This CDR3 is CASSSDLPYEQYF. CDR3 bases: TGCGCCAGCAGCTCGGACCTCCCCTACGAGCAGTACTTC.

This clonotype was picked up a small number of times. This chain uses TRBV15 with TRBJ2-1, with 14 bases identical to TRBD2. With 4 bases clipped from V and 9 bases from J, the junction kept 26 bases outside the gene matches. The CDR3 extends over 22 amino acids. Germline-derived CDR1 and CDR2 are LNHNV and YYDKDF (reference sequence). This CDR3 reads CATSTNRLDRGLAGVSGGEQFF. The CDR3 nucleotides read TGTGCCACCAGCACTAATAGACTAGACCGGGGACTAGCGGGAGTATCTGGGGGTGAGCAGTTCTTC.

This clonotype has only one observation. J is TRBJ1-1 and V is TRBV7-9; D possibly corresponds to TRBD1 (6 bases). The CDR3 is 15 residues long. V was cut by 5 bases and J by 1 base, with 14 bases left in between. Germline values: CDR1 SEHNR, CDR2 FQNEAQ (reference sequence). The DNA for the CDR3 is TGTGCCAGCAGCCCGCAGGGACACGGGAACACTGAAGCTTTCTTT. This sequence encodes CASSPQGHGNTEAFF.